These 30 T cell receptor beta chains were sequenced from one sample in a study of blood T cell repertoires in COVID-19. TCRdb's copy holds only in-frame clones and misses some; the assay was immunoSEQ multiplex PCR. The profile shows approximately 210,000 clones, approximately 86% of them singletons. Sequenced sample: peripheral blood. The source is a woman older than 75 with acute or convalescent COVID-19.

In DNA, the CDR3 is TGTGCCACCAGTGAGGGGGACAGGGGGGGAGATACGCAGTATTTT. It specifies CATSEGDRGGDTQYF. This chain connects TRBV24-1 to TRBJ2-3; 11 bases align to TRBD1. Germline-derived CDR1 and CDR2 are KGHDR and SFDVKD. After removal of 4 bases from V and 5 bases from J, the junction contained 4 bases not matched to a gene. This CDR3 has 15 residues.

This chain links TRBV5-1 with TRBJ2-6; maybe TRBD1 (6 bases). V lost 2 bases and J lost 0, with 15 bases in between. CDR1 is SGHRS and CDR2 is YFSETQ in the germline V gene. This CDR3 region has 18 residues. CDR3 sequence: CASSFGDTFTSGANVLTF. CDR3 nucleotides: TGCGCCAGCAGCTTTGGGGACACGTTTACCTCTGGGGCCAACGTCCTGACTTTC. The full variable domain, completed using reference TRBV5-1 and TRBJ2-6, is KAGVTQTPRYLIKTRGQQVTLSCSPISGHRSVSWYQQTPGQGLQFLFEYFSETQRNKGNFPGRFSGRQFSNSRSEMNVSTLELGDSALYLCASSFGDTFTSGANVLTFGAGSRLTVL.

Concerning this clone: This CDR3 is also generated by other DNA sequences in the sample. The DNA for the CDR3 is TGTGCCAGCAGTTTCCAGGGGAACTATGGCTACACCTTC. Protein product: CASSFQGNYGYTF. The rearrangement joins TRBV12-3 or TRBV12-4 to TRBJ1-2; D possibly corresponds to TRBD1 (6 bases). The CDR3 consists of 13 residues. The germline V and J ends were trimmed by 3 bases and 2 bases, with 7 bases remaining between them.

The V and J genes are TRBV27 and TRBJ2-5; D unclear. This CDR3 region has 15 residues. Trimming pared 3 bases from V and 1 base from J, leaving 12 bases between. From germline, CDR1 is MNHEY and CDR2 SMNVEV (reference sequence). The CDR3 DNA follows: TGTGCCAGCAGTTTGTATTGGCAGATCCAAGAGACCCAGTACTTC. This codes for CASSLYWQIQETQYF.

This chain uses TRBV11-2 with TRBJ1-1, with TRBD1 matching over 9 bases. CDR3 length: 16 amino acids. V lost 5 bases, J lost 3 bases, and 10 bases stayed unmatched. Germline loops: CDR1 SGHAT, CDR2 FQNNGV. The CDR3 protein is CASSQTGGGVDTEAFF. DNA of the CDR3: TGTGCCAGCAGCCAGACAGGGGGGGGAGTGGACACTGAAGCTTTCTTT.

V and J are TRBV11-3 and TRBJ1-1, with a weak D call TRBD1 (6 bases). CDR3 size: 13 residues. V lost 6 bases, J lost 9 bases, and 17 bases lay in between. Per the germline V gene, CDR1 is SGHNT and CDR2 is YENEEA. Here the CDR3 reads CASSLNMDSKAFF. The DNA of the CDR3 is TGTGCCAGCAGTCTTAATATGGACAGTAAAGCTTTCTTT. Looking up the rest from reference TRBV11-3 and TRBJ1-1 gives the full variable domain: EAGVVQSPRYKIIEKKQPVAFWCNPISGHNTLYWYLQNLGQGPELLIRYENEEAVDDSQLPKDRFSAERLKGVDSTLKIQPAELGDSAVYLCASSLNMDSKAFFGQGTRLTVV.

V and J are TRBV7-3 and TRBJ2-1; the match to TRBD2 covers 10 bases. The CDR3 has 15 residues. Germline CDR1 SGHTA, CDR2 FQGTGA. Unmatched junction bases numbered 6, after V lost 5 bases and J lost 5 bases. The CDR3 nucleotides are TGTGCCAGCAGCAAGACTAGCGGGTTCGACAATGAGCAGTTCTTC. It is translated as CASSKTSGFDNEQFF.

This clone appeared a single time. This sequence joins TRBV7-9 and TRBJ1-2; 10 bases match TRBD1. This CDR3 contains 16 residues. CDR1 SEHNR and CDR2 FQNEAQ come from the germline V gene (reference sequence). V was clipped by 4 bases and J by 5 bases; unmatched bases: 10. This chain's CDR3 is CASSSEPGQGMYGYTF. The CDR3 bases are TGTGCCAGCAGCTCCGAACCGGGACAGGGGATGTATGGCTACACCTTC.

This clone was seen only once. The CDR3: CASSHLSGGARETQYF. CDR3 DNA: TGTGCCAGCAGCCACCTTAGCGGGGGGGCTCGAGAGACCCAGTACTTC. The chain uses TRBV3-1 (or the pseudogene TRBV3-2) and TRBJ2-5, with 11 bases matching TRBD2. This CDR3 has 16 amino acids. Germline lookup yields CDR1 LGHDT and CDR2 YNNKEL (reference sequence). After removal of 3 bases from V and 4 bases from J, the junction contained 7 bases not matched to a gene.

This chain connects TRBV3-1 (or the pseudogene TRBV3-2) to TRBJ1-2, with a possible D match to TRBD1 (5 bases). This CDR3 has 12 amino acids. The germline V and J ends were trimmed by 0 bases and 8 bases, with 7 bases remaining between them. From germline, CDR1 is LGHDT and CDR2 YNNKEL (reference sequence). CDR3 in amino acids: CASSQERGGYTF. CDR3 nucleotide sequence: TGTGCCAGCAGCCAAGAGCGGGGGGGCTACACCTTC.

The chain recombines TRBV10-3 with TRBJ2-1; TRBD1 matches 9 bases. CDR1 is ENHRY, CDR2 SYGVKD, per germline. The CDR3 totals 13 residues. V gave up 6 bases and J gave up 7 bases; unmatched junction bases: 4. The CDR3 bases are TGTGCCATCAGCATTGACAGGGGGAATGAGCAGTTCTTC. Translating gives CAISIDRGNEQFF.

V gene TRBV28 combines with J gene TRBJ2-5; D perhaps matches TRBD1 (6 bases). CDR1 and CDR2 from the germline V gene are MDHEN and SYDVKM. The V end lost 5 bases, the J end lost 0 bases, and 13 bases lay between the germline ends. The CDR3 has 15 amino acids. The CDR3 DNA reads TGTGCCAGCAGTCAATTAACAGGGAACCAAGAGACCCAGTACTTC. It encodes CASSQLTGNQETQYF.

The gene calls are TRBV3-1 (or the pseudogene TRBV3-2) and TRBJ1-1; 7 positions match TRBD1. J was trimmed by 5 bases and V by 3 bases; bases with no gene match: 6. The CDR3 is made up of 14 amino acids. CDR1 and CDR2 from the germline V gene are LGHDT and YNNKEL (reference sequence). CDR3 residues: CASSQAGGVTEAFF. Here the CDR3 DNA reads TGTGCCAGCAGCCAGGCAGGGGGTGTGACTGAAGCTTTCTTT.

A few counts support this clone. The chain joins TRBV6-5 to TRBJ1-1; 9 bases align to TRBD1. J lost 5 bases, V lost 6 bases, and 10 bases had no gene match. Germline lookup yields CDR1 MNHEY and CDR2 SVGAGI. CDR3 size: 15 residues. DNA of the CDR3: TGTGCCAGCAGGGGAAATTACAGGGGGCGGACTGAAGCTTTCTTT. This sequence encodes CASRGNYRGRTEAFF.

This chain connects TRBV5-3 to TRBJ1-4; a weak D match, TRBD1 (6 bases). TRBV5-3 falls under the ORF class, with uncertain function. There are 14 residues in the CDR3. Trimming removed 8 bases at V and 4 bases at J, with 15 bases between. This CDR3 is CARPRQGHNEKLFF. The CDR3 bases are TGTGCCAGGCCGCGGCAGGGACATAATGAAAAACTGTTTTTT.

V gene TRBV7-2 combines with J gene TRBJ2-7; tentative D call: TRBD2 (6 bases). The germline V gene encodes CDR1 SGHTA and CDR2 FQGNSA. This CDR3 is 14 amino acids long. V was shortened by 5 bases and J by 2 bases, with 13 bases between the two germline ends. CDR3 nucleotide sequence: TGTGCCAGCAGCCCTAGAGGAGGGGCCTACGAGCAGTACTTC. The encoded protein is CASSPRGGAYEQYF.

This sequence joins TRBV7-6 and TRBJ1-1, with D possibly matching TRBD1 (5 bases). The germline V and J ends were trimmed by 2 bases and 1 base, with 11 bases remaining between them. The CDR3 contains 15 residues. Germline V gives CDR1 SGHVS, CDR2 FNYEAQ. For the CDR3, the DNA is TGTGCCAGCAGCTTAATGCAGGGCGGGAACACTGAAGCTTTCTTT. This sequence encodes CASSLMQGGNTEAFF.

The V call is TRBV19, the J call TRBJ2-3; D ambiguous. CDR1 LNHDA and CDR2 SQIVND come from the germline V gene (reference sequence). V lost 3 bases to trimming and J lost 0 bases, with 13 bases between them. CDR3 size: 16 residues. CDR3 in amino acids: CASSMGEGPSTDTQYF. The CDR3 DNA sequence: TGTGCCAGTAGTATGGGCGAAGGCCCGAGCACAGATACGCAGTATTTT.

This clone was counted only a few times. This chain uses TRBV3-1 (or the pseudogene TRBV3-2) with TRBJ1-3; D gene unclear. This CDR3 is 13 amino acids long. V was cut by 4 bases and J by 4 bases, with 8 bases left in between. The V gene's germline CDR1 is LGHDT and CDR2 YNNKEL (reference sequence). For the CDR3, the DNA is TGTGCCAGCAGCCCCTGGCCGGGAAACACCATATATTTT. Amino acid sequence: CASSPWPGNTIYF.

This chain connects TRBV20-1 to TRBJ1-5; 8 nucleotides line up with TRBD1. The CDR3 runs 15 residues. Germline V gene lookup returns CDR1 DFQATT and CDR2 SNEGSKA (reference sequence). V shed 3 bases and J 0 bases; nucleotides not matched to a gene: 4. CDR3 protein: CSASGGQVSNQPQHF. Here the CDR3 DNA reads TGCAGTGCTAGTGGGGGACAGGTTAGCAATCAGCCCCAGCATTTT.

This clone was counted between two and nine times. The chain couples TRBV18 to TRBJ1-4, with 9 bases identical to TRBD1. This CDR3 contains 11 residues. J lost 13 bases, V lost 8 bases, and 5 bases had no gene match. Germline CDR1 is KGHSH and CDR2 is LQKENI. The CDR3 nucleotides are TGTGCCAGCACGCAGGACAGGGGACTGTTTTTT. Its translation: CASTQDRGLFF.

The rearrangement links TRBV7-6 to TRBJ2-5; 11 positions match TRBD2. The CDR3 covers 16 residues. The germline CDR1 and CDR2 sequences are SGHVS and FNYEAQ. Losses at the gene ends were 3 bases for V and 0 bases for J; bases not matched to a gene: 3. The CDR3: CASSFGLAGYQETQYF. In DNA form, the CDR3 reads TGTGCCAGCAGCTTCGGACTAGCGGGTTACCAAGAGACCCAGTACTTC. Full variable domain (rest looked up from reference TRBV7-6 and TRBJ2-5): GAGVSQSPRYKVTKRGQDVALRCDPISGHVSLYWYRQALGQGPEFLTYFNYEAQQDKSGLPNDRFSAERPEGSISTLTIQRTEQRDSAMYRCASSFGLAGYQETQYFGPGTRLLVL.

This chain joins TRBV3-1 (or the pseudogene TRBV3-2) and TRBJ1-5; TRBD1 agrees at 7 bases. Germline trimming cut 5 bases from V and 3 bases from J; bases unmatched to any gene: 4. In germline, CDR1 is LGHDT, CDR2 YNNKEL (reference sequence). The CDR3 consists of 14 residues. In nucleotides, the CDR3 is TGTGCCAGCAGCTTAGGGACAGCCAATCAGCCCCAGCATTTT. Its translation is CASSLGTANQPQHF.

The chain links TRBV29-1 to TRBJ1-1; D possibly corresponds to TRBD1 (5 bases). The germline V and J ends were trimmed by 3 bases and 0 bases, with 14 bases remaining between them. Germline V gene sequence: CDR1 SQVTM, CDR2 ANQGSEA. The CDR3 consists of 15 residues. This CDR3 is CSVDRGGTMNTEAFF. Written as DNA, the CDR3 is TGCAGCGTTGATAGGGGAGGGACGATGAACACTGAAGCTTTCTTT.

This clone was found once. The CDR3 reads CASSERVEAFF. The CDR3 nucleotides are TGCGCCAGCAGTGAGAGAGTTGAAGCTTTCTTT. This chain links TRBV10-2 with TRBJ1-1; no firm D call. This CDR3 is 11 amino acids long. CDR1 is WSHSY and CDR2 is SAAADI in the germline V gene. V lost 2 bases and J lost 7, with 5 bases in between.

This rearrangement joins TRBV11-3 to TRBJ1-1, with TRBD1 matching 8 bases. Germline assignment: CDR1 SGHNT and CDR2 YENEEA. The CDR3 spans 14 residues. J lost 8 bases, V lost 0 bases, and 5 bases had no gene match. In DNA form, the CDR3 reads TGTGCCAGCAGCTTAGATCACCGGGACAGGGAAGCTTTCTTT. This gives the protein CASSLDHRDREAFF.

The chain is built from TRBV24-1 and TRBJ1-2; 9 bases map to TRBD1. The germline V gene encodes CDR1 KGHDR and CDR2 SFDVKD. Losses at the gene ends were 2 bases for V and 6 bases for J; bases not matched to a gene: 12. The CDR3 covers 17 residues. CDR3 amino acids: CATSDWAGTGKEDGYTF. CDR3 bases: TGTGCCACCAGTGATTGGGCCGGGACAGGGAAGGAGGATGGCTACACCTTC.

A note on this clone: The sample has other DNA sequences that encode this CDR3 too. The rearrangement joins TRBV12-3 or TRBV12-4 to TRBJ1-2, with D maybe TRBD1 (5 bases). Trimming stripped 7 bases from V and 2 bases from J, with 11 bases between. This CDR3 spans 13 amino acids. The CDR3 loop reads CASTSGGNYGYTF. The CDR3 DNA reads as TGTGCCAGCACCAGCGGGGGAAACTATGGCTACACCTTC.

The V call is TRBV28, the J call TRBJ1-2, with 11 positions matching TRBD1. With V trimmed by 4 bases and J by 7 bases, 11 bases remained unmatched. The CDR3 is 16 amino acids. Germline assignment: CDR1 MDHEN and CDR2 SYDVKM. CDR3 residues: CASSSPIGDRGTGYTF. DNA for the CDR3: TGTGCCAGCAGTTCCCCCATAGGGGACAGGGGGACTGGCTACACCTTC.

The rearrangement uses TRBV4-1 and TRBJ2-3, with D possibly matching TRBD2 (6 bases). Germline-derived CDR1 and CDR2 are MGHRA and YSYEKL. This CDR3 has 15 residues. V lost 2 bases, J lost 4 bases, and 13 bases lay in between. The CDR3 nucleotides read TGCGCCAGCAGCCAACAAACGGGGGTTTCAGATACGCAGTATTTT. This translates into CASSQQTGVSDTQYF.